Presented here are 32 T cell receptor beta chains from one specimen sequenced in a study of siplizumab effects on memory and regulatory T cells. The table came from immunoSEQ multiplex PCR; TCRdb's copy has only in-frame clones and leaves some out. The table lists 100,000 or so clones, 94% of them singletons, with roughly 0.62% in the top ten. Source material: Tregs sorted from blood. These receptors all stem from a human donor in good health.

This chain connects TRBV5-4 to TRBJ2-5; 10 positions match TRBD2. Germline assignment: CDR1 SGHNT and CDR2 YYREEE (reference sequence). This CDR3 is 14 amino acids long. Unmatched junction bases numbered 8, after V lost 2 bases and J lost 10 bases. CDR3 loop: CASSLAGGGLSQYF. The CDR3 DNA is TGTGCCAGCAGCTTAGCGGGAGGGGGGCTTAGCCAGTACTTC. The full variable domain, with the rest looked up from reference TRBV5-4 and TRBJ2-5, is ETGVTQSPTHLIKTRGQQVTLRCSSQSGHNTVSWYQQALGQGPQFIFQYYREEENGRGNFPPRFSGLQFPNYSSELNVNALELDDSALYLCASSLAGGGLSQYFGPGTRLLVL.

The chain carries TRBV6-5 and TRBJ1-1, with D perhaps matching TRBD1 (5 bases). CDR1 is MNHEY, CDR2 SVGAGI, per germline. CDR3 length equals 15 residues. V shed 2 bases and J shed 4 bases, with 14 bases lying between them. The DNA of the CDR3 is TGTGCCAGCAGTTACCAGGCCCAGAGGGGCACTGAAGCTTTCTTT. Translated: CASSYQAQRGTEAFF.

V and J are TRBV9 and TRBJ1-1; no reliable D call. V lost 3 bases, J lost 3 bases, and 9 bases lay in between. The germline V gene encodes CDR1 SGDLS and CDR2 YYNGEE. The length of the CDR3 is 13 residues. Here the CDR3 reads CASSARRDTEAFF. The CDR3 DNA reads TGTGCCAGCAGCGCTCGAAGGGACACTGAAGCTTTCTTT.

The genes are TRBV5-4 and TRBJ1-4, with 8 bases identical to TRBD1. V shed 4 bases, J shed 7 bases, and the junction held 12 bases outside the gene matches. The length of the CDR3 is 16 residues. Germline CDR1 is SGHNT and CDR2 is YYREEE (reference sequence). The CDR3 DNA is TGTGCCAGCAGCCTATGGTCCGGGACAGGCGGTGAAAAACTGTTTTTT. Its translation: CASSLWSGTGGEKLFF.

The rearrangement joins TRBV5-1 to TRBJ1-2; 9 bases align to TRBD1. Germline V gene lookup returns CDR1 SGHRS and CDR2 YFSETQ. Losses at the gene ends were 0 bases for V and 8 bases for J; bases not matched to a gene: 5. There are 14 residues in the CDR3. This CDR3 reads CASSLAGQGEGYTF. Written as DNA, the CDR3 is TGCGCCAGCAGCTTGGCGGGACAGGGAGAGGGCTACACCTTC.

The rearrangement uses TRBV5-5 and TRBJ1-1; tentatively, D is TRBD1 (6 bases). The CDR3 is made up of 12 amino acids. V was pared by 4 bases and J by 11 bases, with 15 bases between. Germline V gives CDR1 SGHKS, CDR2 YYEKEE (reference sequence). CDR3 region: CASSAGLGGAFF. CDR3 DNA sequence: TGTGCCAGCAGCGCCGGACTAGGGGGGGCTTTCTTT.

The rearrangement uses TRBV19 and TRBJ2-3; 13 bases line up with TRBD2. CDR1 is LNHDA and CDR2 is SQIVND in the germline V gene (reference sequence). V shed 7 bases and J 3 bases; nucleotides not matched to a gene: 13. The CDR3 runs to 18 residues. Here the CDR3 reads CASTNTWTSGRVTDTQYF. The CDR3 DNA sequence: TGTGCCAGTACCAATACCTGGACTAGCGGGAGAGTAACAGATACGCAGTATTTT.

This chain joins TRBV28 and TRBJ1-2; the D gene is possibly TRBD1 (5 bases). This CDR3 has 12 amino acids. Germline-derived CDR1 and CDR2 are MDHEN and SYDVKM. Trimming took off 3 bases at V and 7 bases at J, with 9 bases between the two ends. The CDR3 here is CASSFGAFGYTF. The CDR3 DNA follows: TGTGCCAGCAGTTTTGGGGCCTTTGGCTACACCTTC.

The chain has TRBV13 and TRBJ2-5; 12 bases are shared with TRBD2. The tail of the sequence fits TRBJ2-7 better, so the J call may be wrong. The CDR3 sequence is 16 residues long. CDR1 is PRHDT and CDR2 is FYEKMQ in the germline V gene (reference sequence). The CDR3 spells CASSFSGTSGLGEQYF. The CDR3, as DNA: TGTGCCAGCAGCTTTTCGGGGACTAGCGGGCTTGGCGAGCAGTACTTC.

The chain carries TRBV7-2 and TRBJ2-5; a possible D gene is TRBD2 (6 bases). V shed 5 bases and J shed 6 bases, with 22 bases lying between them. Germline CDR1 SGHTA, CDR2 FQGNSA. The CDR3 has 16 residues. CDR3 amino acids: CASSASLALGGKTQYF. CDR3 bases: TGTGCCAGCAGCGCCAGCCTAGCGTTGGGTGGAAAGACCCAGTACTTC.

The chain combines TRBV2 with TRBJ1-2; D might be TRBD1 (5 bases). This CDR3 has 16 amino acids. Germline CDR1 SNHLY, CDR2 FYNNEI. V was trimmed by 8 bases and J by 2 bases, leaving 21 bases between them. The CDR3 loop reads CASFEGRASKNYGYTF. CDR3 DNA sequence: TGTGCCAGCTTCGAGGGGAGGGCCAGTAAAAACTATGGCTACACCTTC.

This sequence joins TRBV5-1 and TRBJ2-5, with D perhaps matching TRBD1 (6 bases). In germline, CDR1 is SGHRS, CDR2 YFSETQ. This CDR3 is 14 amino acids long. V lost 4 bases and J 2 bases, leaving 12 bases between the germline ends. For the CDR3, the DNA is TGCGCCAGCAGCCAGGGGACCTCACAAGAGACCCAGTACTTC. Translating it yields CASSQGTSQETQYF.

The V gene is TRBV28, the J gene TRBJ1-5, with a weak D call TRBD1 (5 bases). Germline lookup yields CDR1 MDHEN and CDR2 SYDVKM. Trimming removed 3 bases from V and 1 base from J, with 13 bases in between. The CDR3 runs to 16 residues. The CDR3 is CASSFLGARSNQPQHF. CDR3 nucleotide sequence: TGTGCCAGCAGTTTCTTAGGGGCGCGAAGCAATCAGCCCCAGCATTTT.

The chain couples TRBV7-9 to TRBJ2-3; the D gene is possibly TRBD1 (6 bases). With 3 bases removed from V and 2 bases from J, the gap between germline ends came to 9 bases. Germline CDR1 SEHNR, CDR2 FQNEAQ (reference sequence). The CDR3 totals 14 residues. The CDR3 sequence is CASSLTGYTDTQYF. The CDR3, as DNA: TGTGCCAGCAGCTTGACAGGCTACACAGATACGCAGTATTTT. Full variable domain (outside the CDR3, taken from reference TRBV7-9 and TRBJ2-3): DTGVSQNPRHKITKRGQNVTFRCDPISEHNRLYWYRQTLGQGPEFLTYFQNEAQLEKSRLLSDRFSAERPKGSFSTLEIQRTEQGDSAMYLCASSLTGYTDTQYFGPGTRLTVL.

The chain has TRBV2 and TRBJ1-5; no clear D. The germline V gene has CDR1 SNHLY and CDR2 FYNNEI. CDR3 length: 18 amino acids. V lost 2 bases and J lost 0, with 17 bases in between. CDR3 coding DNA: TGTGCCAGCAGTGAAACCACGATCCGATCCCTTAGCAATCAGCCCCAGCATTTT. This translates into CASSETTIRSLSNQPQHF.

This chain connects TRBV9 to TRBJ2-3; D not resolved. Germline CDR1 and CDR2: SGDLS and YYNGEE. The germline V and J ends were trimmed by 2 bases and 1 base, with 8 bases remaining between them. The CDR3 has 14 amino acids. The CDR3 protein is CASSVDVRTDTQYF. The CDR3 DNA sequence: TGTGCCAGCAGCGTGGACGTCCGCACAGATACGCAGTATTTT.

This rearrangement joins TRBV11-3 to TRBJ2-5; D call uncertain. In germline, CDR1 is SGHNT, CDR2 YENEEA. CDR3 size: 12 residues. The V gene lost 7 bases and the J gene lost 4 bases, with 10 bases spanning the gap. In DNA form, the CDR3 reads TGTGCCAGCAATAAGGAAGCAGAGACCCAGTACTTC. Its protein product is CASNKEAETQYF.

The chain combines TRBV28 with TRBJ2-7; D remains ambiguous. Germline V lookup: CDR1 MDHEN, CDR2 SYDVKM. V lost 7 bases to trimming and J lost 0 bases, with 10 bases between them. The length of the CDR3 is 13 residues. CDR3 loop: CASMERLSYEQYF. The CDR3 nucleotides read TGTGCCAGCATGGAACGGCTCTCCTACGAGCAGTACTTC.

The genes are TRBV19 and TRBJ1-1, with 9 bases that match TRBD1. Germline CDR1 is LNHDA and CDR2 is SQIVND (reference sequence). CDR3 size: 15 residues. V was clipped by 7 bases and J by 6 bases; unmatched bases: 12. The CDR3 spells CASNAGTGLRAEAFF. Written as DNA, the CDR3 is TGTGCCAGTAACGCCGGGACAGGGTTGAGAGCTGAAGCTTTCTTT.

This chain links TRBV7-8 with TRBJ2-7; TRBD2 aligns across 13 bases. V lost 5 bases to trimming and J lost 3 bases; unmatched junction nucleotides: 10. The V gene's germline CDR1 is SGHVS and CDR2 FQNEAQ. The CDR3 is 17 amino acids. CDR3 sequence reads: CASSLTRGLAGVYEQYF. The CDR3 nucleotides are TGTGCCAGCAGCCTCACACGAGGACTAGCGGGAGTCTACGAGCAGTACTTC.

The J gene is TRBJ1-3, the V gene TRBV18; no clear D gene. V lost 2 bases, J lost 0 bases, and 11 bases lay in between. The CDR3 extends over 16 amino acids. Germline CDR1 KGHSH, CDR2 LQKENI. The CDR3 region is CASSPSPVLSGNTIYF. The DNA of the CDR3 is TGTGCCAGCTCACCATCCCCGGTCCTCTCTGGAAACACCATATATTTT.

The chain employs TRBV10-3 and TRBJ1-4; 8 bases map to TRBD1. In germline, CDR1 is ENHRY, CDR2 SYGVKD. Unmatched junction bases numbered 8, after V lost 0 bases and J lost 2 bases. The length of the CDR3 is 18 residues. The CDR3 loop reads CAISESIDRDRTNEKLFF. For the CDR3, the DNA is TGTGCCATCAGTGAGTCGATAGACAGGGACAGGACTAATGAAAAACTGTTTTTT.

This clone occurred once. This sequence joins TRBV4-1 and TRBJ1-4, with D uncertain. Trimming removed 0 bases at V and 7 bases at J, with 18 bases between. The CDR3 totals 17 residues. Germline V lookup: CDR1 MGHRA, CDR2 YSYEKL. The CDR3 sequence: CASSQERSPKRREKLFF. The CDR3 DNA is TGCGCCAGCAGCCAAGAACGGTCACCCAAGCGTCGTGAAAAACTGTTTTTT.

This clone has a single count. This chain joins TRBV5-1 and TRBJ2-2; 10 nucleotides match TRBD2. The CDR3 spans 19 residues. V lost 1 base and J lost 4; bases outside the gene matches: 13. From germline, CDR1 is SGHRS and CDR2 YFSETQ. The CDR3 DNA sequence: TGCGCCAGCAGCTTGTTCGTCGTTAGACTAGCGGGTCCCACCGGGGAGCTGTTTTTT. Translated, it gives CASSLFVVRLAGPTGELFF.

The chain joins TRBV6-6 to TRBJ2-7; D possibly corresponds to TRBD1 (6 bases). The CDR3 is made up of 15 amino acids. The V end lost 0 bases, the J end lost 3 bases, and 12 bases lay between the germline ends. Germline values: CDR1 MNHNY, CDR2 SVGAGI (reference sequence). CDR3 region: CASSYSTRGGYEQYF. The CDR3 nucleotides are TGTGCCAGCAGTTACTCGACCAGGGGCGGCTACGAGCAGTACTTC.

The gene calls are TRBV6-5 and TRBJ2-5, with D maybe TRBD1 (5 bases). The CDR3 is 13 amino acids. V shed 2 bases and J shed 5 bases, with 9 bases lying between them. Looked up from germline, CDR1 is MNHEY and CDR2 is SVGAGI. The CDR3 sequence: CASSYAGPETQYF. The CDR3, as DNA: TGTGCCAGCAGTTACGCAGGGCCCGAGACCCAGTACTTC.

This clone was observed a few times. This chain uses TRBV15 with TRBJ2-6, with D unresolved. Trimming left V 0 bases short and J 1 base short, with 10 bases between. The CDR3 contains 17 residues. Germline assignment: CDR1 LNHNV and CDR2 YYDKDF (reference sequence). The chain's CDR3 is CATSRDLGRSGANVLTF. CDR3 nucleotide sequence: TGTGCCACCAGCAGAGATTTGGGAAGGTCTGGGGCCAACGTCCTGACTTTC.

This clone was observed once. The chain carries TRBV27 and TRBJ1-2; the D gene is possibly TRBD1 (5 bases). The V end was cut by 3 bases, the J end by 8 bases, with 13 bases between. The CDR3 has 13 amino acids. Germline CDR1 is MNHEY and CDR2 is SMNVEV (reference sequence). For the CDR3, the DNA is TGTGCCAGCAGTTTGGTCGTTGGGGGAGGCTACACCTTC. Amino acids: CASSLVVGGGYTF.

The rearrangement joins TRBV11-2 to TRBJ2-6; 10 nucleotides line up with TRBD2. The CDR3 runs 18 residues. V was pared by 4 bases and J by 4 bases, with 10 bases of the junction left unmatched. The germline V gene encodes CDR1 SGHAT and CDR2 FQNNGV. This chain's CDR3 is CASSSLISGRLGANVLTF. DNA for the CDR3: TGTGCCAGCAGCTCCCTGATTAGCGGGAGGTTGGGGGCCAACGTCCTGACTTTC.

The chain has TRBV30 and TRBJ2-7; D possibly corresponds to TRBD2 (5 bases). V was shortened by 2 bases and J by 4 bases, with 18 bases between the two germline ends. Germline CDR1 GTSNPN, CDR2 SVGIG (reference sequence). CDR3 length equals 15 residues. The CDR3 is CAWSRGRSAVYEQYF. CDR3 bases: TGTGCCTGGAGTCGAGGGCGGAGTGCAGTTTACGAGCAGTACTTC.

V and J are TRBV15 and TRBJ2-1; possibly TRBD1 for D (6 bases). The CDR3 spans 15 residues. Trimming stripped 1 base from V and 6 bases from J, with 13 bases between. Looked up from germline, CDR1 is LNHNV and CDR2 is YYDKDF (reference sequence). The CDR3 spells CATSRASGALNEQFF. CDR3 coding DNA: TGTGCCACCAGCAGAGCGTCAGGGGCTCTCAATGAGCAGTTCTTC. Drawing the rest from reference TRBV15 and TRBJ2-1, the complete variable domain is DAMVIQNPRYQVTQFGKPVTLSCSQTLNHNVMYWYQQKSSQAPKLLFHYYDKDFNNEADTPDNFQSRRPNTSFCFLDIRSPGLGDTAMYLCATSRASGALNEQFFGPGTRLTVL.

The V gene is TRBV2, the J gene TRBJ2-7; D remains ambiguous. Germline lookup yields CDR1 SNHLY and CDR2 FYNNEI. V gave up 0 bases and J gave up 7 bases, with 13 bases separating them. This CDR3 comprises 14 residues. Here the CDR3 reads CASSEAGSVGEQYF. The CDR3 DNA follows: TGTGCCAGCAGTGAAGCAGGTTCAGTCGGAGAGCAGTACTTC.